The 29 T cell receptor beta chains in this list originate from one sample, sequenced in a study of cytomegalovirus exposure and HLA in healthy donors (dated by TCRdb to 2015 to 2018). The library was prepared using the immunoSEQ multiplex PCR assay. The multiplex PCR relied on a mix of 60 forward primers for TCR Vbeta segments and 13 reverse primers for TCR Jbeta segments. Here the immuneACCESS table is served through TCRdb, limited to in-frame sequences with V and J called. Missing clones are a known gap in these copies; in checked studies unresolved V genes cover under half, and the rest lacks a known reason. In this sample the table shows 90,000 to 140,000 clones, around four fifths of which occur a single time. The top ten clones comprise about 8.6% of the sample. Specimen: PBMCs. Receptors originate from a woman aged 40 to 49 in good health and CMV-seropositive.

This clone was recorded only once. This chain connects TRBV19 to TRBJ2-1; TRBD2 aligns across 7 bases. Germline V gene sequence: CDR1 LNHDA, CDR2 SQIVND (reference sequence). The V segment lost 4 bases and the J segment 2 bases; nucleotides outside the gene matches: 2. CDR3 length: 14 amino acids. CDR3 DNA: TGTGCCAGTAGTACTAGCGGAGCCTACAATGAGCAGTTCTTC. Protein sequence: CASSTSGAYNEQFF. Using reference TRBV19 and TRBJ2-1 for the parts outside the CDR3, the full variable domain is DGGITQSPKYLFRKEGQNVTLSCEQNLNHDAMYWYRQDPGQGLRLIYYSQIVNDFQKGDIAEGYSVSREKKESFPLTVTSAQKNPTAFYLCASSTSGAYNEQFFGPGTRLTVL.

The chain couples TRBV19 to TRBJ1-2, with unresolved D. The CDR3 extends over 14 amino acids. V was trimmed by 7 bases and J by 4 bases, leaving 16 bases between them. Germline-derived CDR1 and CDR2 are LNHDA and SQIVND (reference sequence). CDR3 nucleotides: TGTGCCAGTACGGATCAAGCGAACCTCTATGGCTACACCTTC. Protein sequence: CASTDQANLYGYTF.

V usage is TRBV5-1 and J usage is TRBJ2-3; D uncertain. V was clipped by 0 bases and J by 3 bases, with 11 bases between them. Germline assignment: CDR1 SGHRS and CDR2 YFSETQ. CDR3 length: 15 residues. CDR3 DNA: TGCGCCAGCAGCTTGGCCCCCGGAGTGACAGATACGCAGTATTTT. Its translation is CASSLAPGVTDTQYF.

The chain couples TRBV19 to TRBJ1-4, with 11 bases matching TRBD1. This CDR3 region has 14 residues. The V gene's germline CDR1 is LNHDA and CDR2 SQIVND (reference sequence). The V and J ends lost 6 bases and 8 bases, in that order; junction bases with no gene match: 5. The CDR3 DNA sequence: TGTGCCAGTAGCTACGGGACAGGGGGAGAAAAACTGTTTTTT. It specifies CASSYGTGGEKLFF.

This clone has more than one count but fewer than ten. The V gene is TRBV7-3, the J gene TRBJ1-1; maybe TRBD1 (5 bases). The CDR3 has 13 amino acids. The V gene's germline CDR1 is SGHTA and CDR2 FQGTGA. The ends were cut back, 4 bases at V and 4 bases at J, with 10 bases in the middle. CDR3 region: CASSSTGATEAFF. The CDR3 DNA sequence: TGTGCCAGCAGCTCTACAGGCGCCACTGAAGCTTTCTTT.

The rearrangement links TRBV27 to TRBJ1-6; D may be TRBD1 (6 bases). This CDR3 is built from 13 residues. Germline lookup yields CDR1 MNHEY and CDR2 SMNVEV (reference sequence). V lost 6 bases and J lost 9, with 12 bases in between. CDR3 nucleotide sequence: TGTGCCAGCAGGCAGGGGACGGGTTCACCCCTCCACTTT. Protein sequence: CASRQGTGSPLHF.

This clone has just a few counts. This chain links TRBV9 with TRBJ1-2, with D perhaps TRBD1 (6 bases). Germline loops: CDR1 SGDLS, CDR2 YYNGEE. V lost 0 bases, J lost 1 base, and 16 bases lay in between. This CDR3 has 17 residues. CDR3 residues: CASSVGGGLYNNYGYTF. CDR3 in DNA: TGTGCCAGCAGCGTAGGGGGGGGGCTATACAATAACTATGGCTACACCTTC.

This clone was recorded once. The J gene is TRBJ2-5, the V gene TRBV9, with a weak D call TRBD2 (6 bases). The J call is in doubt because the DNA end fits TRBJ2-7 better. This CDR3 is 16 amino acids long. The germline V gene has CDR1 SGDLS and CDR2 YYNGEE. CDR3 DNA: TGTGCCAGCAGCGTAGGGATAGGTGACAGCGGGTACGAGCAGTACTTC. It is translated as CASSVGIGDSGYEQYF.

The J gene is TRBJ2-2, the V gene TRBV5-1; possible D gene TRBD1, 6 bases. This CDR3 is 14 amino acids long. The V end was cut by 4 bases, the J end by 5 bases, with 12 bases between. Looked up from germline, CDR1 is SGHRS and CDR2 is YFSETQ. The CDR3 region is CASSRQVDTGELFF. The DNA of the CDR3 is TGCGCCAGCAGCCGACAGGTAGATACCGGGGAGCTGTTTTTT.

This chain uses TRBV6-5 with TRBJ2-3, with D tentatively TRBD2 (7 bases). The CDR3 runs 15 residues. Trimming removed 4 bases from V and 5 bases from J, with 16 bases in between. Germline CDR1 reads MNHEY; CDR2 reads SVGAGI. CDR3 DNA: TGTGCCAGCAGTTCCCCGGGGGGCCGAAAAGATACGCAGTATTTT. Translating it yields CASSSPGGRKDTQYF.

The chain carries TRBV28 and TRBJ1-5; maybe TRBD1 (6 bases). CDR3 size: 15 residues. CDR1 is MDHEN and CDR2 is SYDVKM in the germline V gene. The germline V and J ends were trimmed by 8 bases and 5 bases, with 19 bases remaining between them. CDR3 sequence reads: CASSYGGHSYQPQHF. CDR3 in DNA: TGTGCCAGCTCCTATGGGGGACACTCATATCAGCCCCAGCATTTT.

V usage is TRBV7-8 and J usage is TRBJ1-1; 9 nucleotides match TRBD1. J lost 6 bases, V lost 5 bases, and 13 bases had no gene match. Germline lookup yields CDR1 SGHVS and CDR2 FQNEAQ. CDR3 size: 16 residues. The chain's CDR3 is CASSPNRDRVVAEAFF. The DNA of the CDR3 is TGTGCCAGCAGCCCCAACCGGGACAGGGTTGTAGCTGAAGCTTTCTTT.

The chain couples TRBV2 to TRBJ2-5; D gene uncertain. The CDR3 runs to 14 residues. Looked up from germline, CDR1 is SNHLY and CDR2 is FYNNEI. Trimming removed 5 bases from V and 5 bases from J, with 15 bases in between. The CDR3 nucleotides read TGTGCCAGCAGTACCGATCAGGCTTGGGAGACCCAGTACTTC. It codes for CASSTDQAWETQYF.

The chain recombines TRBV29-1 with TRBJ1-5; weak D call: TRBD1 (6 bases). V was trimmed by 4 bases and J by 5 bases, leaving 15 bases between them. CDR3 length: 14 amino acids. Germline lookup yields CDR1 SQVTM and CDR2 ANQGSEA. The CDR3 here is CSVASGTSHQPQHF. The CDR3 DNA reads as TGCAGCGTTGCCTCCGGGACATCCCATCAGCCCCAGCATTTT. Looking up the rest from reference TRBV29-1 and TRBJ1-5 gives the full variable domain: SAVISQKPSRDICQRGTSLTIQCQVDSQVTMMFWYRQQPGQSLTLIATANQGSEATYESGFVIDKFPISRPNLTFSTLTVSNMSPEDSSIYLCSVASGTSHQPQHFGDGTRLSIL.

This chain links TRBV5-1 with TRBJ2-3, with D perhaps matching TRBD2 (5 bases). The CDR3 extends over 16 amino acids. CDR1 is SGHRS and CDR2 is YFSETQ in the germline V gene. Between the trimmed V and J ends, which lost 0 bases and 6 bases, there was a span of 17 bases. CDR3 coding DNA: TGCGCCAGCAGCTTGGGCGCGGACTTCACTGCTGATACGCAGTATTTT. Protein sequence: CASSLGADFTADTQYF. The full variable domain, rest sourced from reference TRBV5-1 and TRBJ2-3, is KAGVTQTPRYLIKTRGQQVTLSCSPISGHRSVSWYQQTPGQGLQFLFEYFSETQRNKGNFPGRFSGRQFSNSRSEMNVSTLELGDSALYLCASSLGADFTADTQYFGPGTRLTVL.

This chain's CDR3 is CASSLISQGLDSYTF. DNA for the CDR3: TGCGCCAGCAGCTTAATATCACAGGGTCTCGATTCCTACACCTTC. This chain joins TRBV5-1 and TRBJ1-2; D may be TRBD1 (6 bases). CDR3 length: 15 amino acids. V dropped 2 bases and J dropped 10 bases, with 21 bases sitting between them. Germline CDR1 SGHRS, CDR2 YFSETQ.

This clone occurred once. This chain uses TRBV5-4 with TRBJ1-1; TRBD1 matches 7 bases. The CDR3 has 14 residues. CDR1 is SGHNT and CDR2 is YYREEE in the germline V gene (reference sequence). Unmatched junction bases numbered 4, after V lost 2 bases and J lost 3 bases. CDR3 sequence: CASSLSGGYTEAFF. The CDR3 nucleotides read TGTGCCAGCAGCTTATCAGGGGGATACACTGAAGCTTTCTTT.

V and J are TRBV18 and TRBJ2-1; the D gene is possibly TRBD1 (8 bases). The V end lost 6 bases, the J end lost 3 bases, and 18 bases lay between the germline ends. This CDR3 comprises 16 residues. The germline V gene has CDR1 KGHSH and CDR2 LQKENI. The CDR3 sequence: CASSLTGGGYYNEQFF. The CDR3 nucleotides are TGTGCCAGCTCTCTCACAGGGGGGGGCTACTACAATGAGCAGTTCTTC. The variable domain in full, completed from reference TRBV18 and TRBJ2-1, reads NAGVMQNPRHLVRRRGQEARLRCSPMKGHSHVYWYRQLPEEGLKFMVYLQKENIIDESGMPKERFSAEFPKEGPSILRIQQVVRGDSAAYFCASSLTGGGYYNEQFFGPGTRLTVL.

This clone showed up just a few times. V and J are TRBV7-8 and TRBJ2-1; maybe TRBD1 (5 bases). This CDR3 has 15 residues. Trimming shortened V by 1 base and J by 4 bases, and 11 bases separated the two germline ends. The germline V gene has CDR1 SGHVS and CDR2 FQNEAQ. CDR3 sequence reads: CASSLVEGEYNEQFF. In nucleotides, the CDR3 is TGTGCCAGCAGCTTAGTTGAAGGGGAATACAATGAGCAGTTCTTC. Drawing the rest from reference TRBV7-8 and TRBJ2-1, the complete variable domain is GAGVSQSPRYKVAKRGQDVALRCDPISGHVSLFWYQQALGQGPEFLTYFQNEAQLDKSGLPSDRFFAERPEGSVSTLKIQRTQQEDSAVYLCASSLVEGEYNEQFFGPGTRLTVL.

This chain connects TRBV5-4 to TRBJ2-1, with TRBD2 matching over 15 bases. V lost 2 bases, J lost 3 bases, and 9 bases stayed unmatched. This CDR3 has 19 amino acids. Germline CDR1 is SGHNT and CDR2 is YYREEE (reference sequence). The CDR3 sequence: CASSFYRTSGGDVYNEQFF. The CDR3 DNA reads TGTGCCAGCAGCTTTTACCGGACTAGCGGGGGGGACGTCTACAATGAGCAGTTCTTC.

This clone showed up just a few times. J is TRBJ2-5 and V is TRBV15; 7 nucleotides line up with TRBD1. CDR3 length equals 15 residues. The germline CDR1 and CDR2 sequences are LNHNV and YYDKDF (reference sequence). V lost 1 base to trimming and J lost 3 bases; unmatched junction nucleotides: 5. CDR3 sequence (DNA): TGTGCCACCAGCAGAGGCACAGGGGCCAAAGAGACCCAGTACTTC. This encodes CATSRGTGAKETQYF.

The rearrangement links TRBV27 to TRBJ2-7, with D possibly matching TRBD1 (6 bases). CDR1 is MNHEY and CDR2 is SMNVEV in the germline V gene (reference sequence). CDR3 length: 15 amino acids. The V and J ends lost 4 bases and 0 bases respectively, with 13 bases between them. This CDR3 reads CASSSRQVGSYEQYF. The DNA for the CDR3 is TGTGCCAGCAGTTCCAGACAGGTCGGCTCCTACGAGCAGTACTTC.

The chain uses TRBV7-7 and TRBJ2-7; weak D call: TRBD1 (6 bases). Germline CDR1 reads SSHAT; CDR2 reads FNYEAQ (reference sequence). The CDR3 has 16 amino acids. The ends were cut back, 3 bases at V and 1 base at J, with 16 bases in the middle. This CDR3 is CASSFFGQLISYEQYF. CDR3 coding DNA: TGTGCCAGCAGCTTTTTCGGACAGCTTATTTCCTACGAGCAGTACTTC.

The chain recombines TRBV28 with TRBJ1-1; D gene uncertain. This CDR3 has 12 residues. V was shortened by 5 bases and J by 8 bases, with 12 bases between the two germline ends. CDR1 and CDR2 from the germline V gene are MDHEN and SYDVKM. The CDR3 sequence is CASSLQLGEAFF. The CDR3 bases are TGTGCCAGCAGTCTTCAACTAGGGGAAGCTTTCTTT.

This clone was detected only once. The V call is TRBV28, the J call TRBJ1-2; a weak D match, TRBD1 (6 bases). In germline, CDR1 is MDHEN, CDR2 SYDVKM. This CDR3 contains 15 residues. Trimming removed 6 bases from V and 2 bases from J, with 16 bases in between. The CDR3 is CASSVQGSINYGYTF. The CDR3, as DNA: TGTGCCAGCAGCGTACAGGGTAGCATCAACTATGGCTACACCTTC.

The rearrangement links TRBV7-9 to TRBJ1-1; D possibly corresponds to TRBD1 (6 bases). The CDR3 length is 15 residues. Germline V gene data show CDR1 as SEHNR and CDR2 as FQNEAQ (reference sequence). V lost 1 base to trimming and J lost 3 bases, with 12 bases between them. The CDR3 DNA follows: TGTGCCAGCAGCTTAGTCGGGGGGCTCGACACTGAAGCTTTCTTT. The encoded protein is CASSLVGGLDTEAFF.

The chain joins TRBV6-1 to TRBJ2-3; TRBD1 agrees at 7 bases. From germline, CDR1 is MNHNS and CDR2 SASEGT. The ends lost 4 bases at V and 6 bases at J; junction bases unmatched: 7. There are 14 residues in the CDR3. The CDR3 reads CASSATGFLDTQYF. The CDR3 DNA is TGTGCCAGCAGTGCGACAGGGTTCCTTGATACGCAGTATTTT.

The V gene is TRBV10-3, the J gene TRBJ1-6, with a possible D match to TRBD1 (5 bases). Germline CDR1 and CDR2: ENHRY and SYGVKD. The CDR3 is made up of 13 amino acids. V lost 6 bases and J 7 bases, leaving 10 bases between the germline ends. The CDR3 reads CAISRARNSPLHF. The CDR3 nucleotides are TGTGCCATCAGCAGGGCGAGGAATTCACCCCTCCACTTT.

The gene calls are TRBV27 and TRBJ1-1; no definite D call. Germline CDR1 and CDR2: MNHEY and SMNVEV (reference sequence). Between the trimmed V and J ends, which lost 6 bases and 4 bases, there was a span of 15 bases. There are 14 residues in the CDR3. CDR3 amino acids: CASSLTPRATEAFF. DNA of the CDR3: TGTGCCAGCAGCTTGACTCCCCGCGCCACTGAAGCTTTCTTT.